This T cell receptor (beta chain) stems from a study of T cells of healthy individuals. Deletions cut 0 bases from V and 3 bases from J, with 10 bases between. The CDR3 has 16 amino acids. Germline values: CDR1 SGDLS, CDR2 YYNGEE. One entry per CDR3 protein, called by TCRdb with MiXCR from the 5' RACE reads. The data hold approximately 58,000 distinct CDR3 sequences, with roughly 15% observed a single time. V gene TRBV9 combines with J gene TRBJ2-6, with D perhaps matching TRBD1 or TRBD2 (5 bases each). The TCR was taken from a human donor in good health. The CDR3 loop reads CASSVGSGSGANVLTF. The CDR3, as DNA: TGTGCCAGCAGCGTAGGGTCAGGGAGTGGGGCCAACGTCCTGACTTTC.